The T cell receptor (beta chain) described here comes from a study of T cell responses to AZD1222 COVID-19 vaccine. Points from the study as a whole: Following two doses of AZD1222, Spike-specific TCR breadth and depth rose. Donors, mostly white British, included more females; clonal diversity was possibly underestimated. Close to half of spike-specific TCRs reportedly recognize unmutated variant regions.

TCRdb's table, derived via immunoSEQ multiplex PCR, lists solely in-frame clones and lacks some. The sample lists 90,000 to 100,000 clones, about nine tenths occurring once. Germline loops: CDR1 SGDLS, CDR2 YYNGEE. The CDR3 is made up of 15 amino acids. V lost 0 bases and J 6 bases, leaving 14 bases between the germline ends. As to this clone: The antigen remains undetermined.

The chain has TRBV9 and TRBJ2-3; D perhaps matches TRBD2 (6 bases). The sequence was obtained from an adult who received the AZD1222 COVID-19 vaccine. Sequenced material: peripheral blood, taken 28 days after the second AZD1222 dose. CDR3 sequence reads: CASSVVVGGGDTQYF. CDR3 nucleotides: TGTGCCAGCAGCGTAGTAGTGGGAGGCGGGGATACGCAGTATTTT.